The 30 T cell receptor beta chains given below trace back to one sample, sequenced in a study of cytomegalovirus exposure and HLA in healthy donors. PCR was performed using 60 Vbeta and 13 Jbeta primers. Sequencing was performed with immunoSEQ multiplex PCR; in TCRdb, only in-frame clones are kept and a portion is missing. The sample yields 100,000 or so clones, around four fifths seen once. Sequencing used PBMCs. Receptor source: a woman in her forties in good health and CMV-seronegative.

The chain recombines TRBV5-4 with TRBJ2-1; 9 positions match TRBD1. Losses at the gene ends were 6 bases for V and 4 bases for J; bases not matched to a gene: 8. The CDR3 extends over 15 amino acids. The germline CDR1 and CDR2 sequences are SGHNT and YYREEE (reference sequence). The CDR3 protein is CASTVTGGPYNEQFF. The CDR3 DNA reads TGTGCCAGCACCGTGACAGGGGGGCCTTACAATGAGCAGTTCTTC.

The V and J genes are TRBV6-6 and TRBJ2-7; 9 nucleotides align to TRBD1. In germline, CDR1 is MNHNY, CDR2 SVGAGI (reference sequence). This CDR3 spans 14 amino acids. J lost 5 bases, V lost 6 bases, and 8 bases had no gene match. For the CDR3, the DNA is TGTGCCAGCAGCTCCGGGACAGGGTATGACGAGCAGTACTTC. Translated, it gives CASSSGTGYDEQYF.

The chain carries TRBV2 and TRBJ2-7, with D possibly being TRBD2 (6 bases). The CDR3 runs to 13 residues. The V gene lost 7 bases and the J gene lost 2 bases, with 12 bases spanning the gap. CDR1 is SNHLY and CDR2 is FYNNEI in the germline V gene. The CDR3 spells CASNLEGAYEQYF. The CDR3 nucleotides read TGTGCCAGCAACTTGGAGGGTGCCTACGAGCAGTACTTC. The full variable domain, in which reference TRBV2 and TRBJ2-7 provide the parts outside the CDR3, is EPEVTQTPSHQVTQMGQEVILRCVPISNHLYFYWYRQILGQKVEFLVSFYNNEISEKSEIFDDQFSVERPDGSNFTLKIRSTKLEDSAMYFCASNLEGAYEQYFGPGTRLTVT.

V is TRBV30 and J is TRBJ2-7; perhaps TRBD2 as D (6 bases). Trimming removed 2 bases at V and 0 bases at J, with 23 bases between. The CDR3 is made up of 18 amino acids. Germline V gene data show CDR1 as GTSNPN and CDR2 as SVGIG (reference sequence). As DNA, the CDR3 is TGTGCCTGGAGTTCACTTGAGGGAGGCTTCCACAGCTCCTACGAGCAGTACTTC. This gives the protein CAWSSLEGGFHSSYEQYF.

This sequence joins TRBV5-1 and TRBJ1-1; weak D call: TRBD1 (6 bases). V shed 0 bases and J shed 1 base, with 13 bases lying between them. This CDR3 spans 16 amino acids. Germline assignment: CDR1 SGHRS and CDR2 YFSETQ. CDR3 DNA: TGCGCCAGCAGCTTGGCCCCCGGACAGCAGAACACTGAAGCTTTCTTT. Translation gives CASSLAPGQQNTEAFF.

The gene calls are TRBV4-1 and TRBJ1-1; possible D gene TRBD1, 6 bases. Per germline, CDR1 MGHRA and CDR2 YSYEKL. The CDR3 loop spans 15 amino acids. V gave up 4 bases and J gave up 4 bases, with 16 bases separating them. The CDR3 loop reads CASSPLSGGATEAFF. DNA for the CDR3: TGCGCCAGCAGCCCACTTTCTGGGGGGGCCACTGAAGCTTTCTTT.

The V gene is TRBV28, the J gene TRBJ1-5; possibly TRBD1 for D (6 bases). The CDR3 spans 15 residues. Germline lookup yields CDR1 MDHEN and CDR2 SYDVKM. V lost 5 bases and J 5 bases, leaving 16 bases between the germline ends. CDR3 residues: CASSPPQTGHQPQHF. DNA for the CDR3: TGTGCCAGCAGTCCCCCCCAGACAGGCCATCAGCCCCAGCATTTT. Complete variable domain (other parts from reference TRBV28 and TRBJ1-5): DVKVTQSSRYLVKRTGEKVFLECVQDMDHENMFWYRQDPGLGLRLIYFSYDVKMKEKGDIPEGYSVSREKKERFSLILESASTNQTSMYLCASSPPQTGHQPQHFGDGTRLSIL.

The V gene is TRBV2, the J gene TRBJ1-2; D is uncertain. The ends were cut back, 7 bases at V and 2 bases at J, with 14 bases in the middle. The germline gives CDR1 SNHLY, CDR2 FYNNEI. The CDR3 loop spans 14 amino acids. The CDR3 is CASTQEGINYGYTF. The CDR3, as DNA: TGTGCCAGCACTCAGGAGGGAATAAACTATGGCTACACCTTC.

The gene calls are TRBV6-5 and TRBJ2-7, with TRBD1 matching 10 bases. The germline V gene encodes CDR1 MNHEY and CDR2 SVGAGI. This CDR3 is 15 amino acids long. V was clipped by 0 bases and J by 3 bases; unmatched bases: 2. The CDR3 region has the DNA TGTGCCAGCAGTTACTCGACAGGGGGCGGCTACGAGCAGTACTTC. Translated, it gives CASSYSTGGGYEQYF.

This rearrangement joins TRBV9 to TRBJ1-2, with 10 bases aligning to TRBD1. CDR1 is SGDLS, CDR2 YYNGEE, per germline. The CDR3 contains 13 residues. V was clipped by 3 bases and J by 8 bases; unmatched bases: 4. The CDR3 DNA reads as TGTGCCAGCAGCGCCGGGACAGGGGAAGGCTACACCTTC. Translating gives CASSAGTGEGYTF. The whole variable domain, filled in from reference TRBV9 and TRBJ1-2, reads DSGVTQTPKHLITATGQRVTLRCSPRSGDLSVYWYQQSLDQGLQFLIQYYNGEERAKGNILERFSAQQFPDLHSELNLSSLELGDSALYFCASSAGTGEGYTFGSGTRLTVV.

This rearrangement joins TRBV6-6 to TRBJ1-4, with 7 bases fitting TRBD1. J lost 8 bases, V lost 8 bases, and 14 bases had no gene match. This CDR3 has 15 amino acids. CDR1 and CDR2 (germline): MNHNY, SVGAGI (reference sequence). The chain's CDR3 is CASGKKGAIGEKLFF. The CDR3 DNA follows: TGTGCCAGCGGGAAAAAGGGGGCGATAGGCGAAAAACTGTTTTTT.

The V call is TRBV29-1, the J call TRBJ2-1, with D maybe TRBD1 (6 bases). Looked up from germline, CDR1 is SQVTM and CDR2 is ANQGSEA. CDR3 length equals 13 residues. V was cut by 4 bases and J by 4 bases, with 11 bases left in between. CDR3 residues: CSVAGTLYNEQFF. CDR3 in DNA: TGCAGCGTTGCCGGGACACTTTACAATGAGCAGTTCTTC.

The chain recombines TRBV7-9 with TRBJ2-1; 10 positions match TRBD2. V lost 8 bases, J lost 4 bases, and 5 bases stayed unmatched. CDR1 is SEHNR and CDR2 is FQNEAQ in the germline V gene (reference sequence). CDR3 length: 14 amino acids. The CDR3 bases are TGTGCCAGCGCCTCTAGCGGGGGTTACAATGAGCAGTTCTTC. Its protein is CASASSGGYNEQFF.

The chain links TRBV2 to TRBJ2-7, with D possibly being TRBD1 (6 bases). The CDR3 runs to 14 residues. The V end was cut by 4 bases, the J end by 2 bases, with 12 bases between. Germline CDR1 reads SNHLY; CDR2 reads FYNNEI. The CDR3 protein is CASSVAGDAYEQYF. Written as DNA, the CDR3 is TGTGCCAGCAGTGTGGCAGGGGACGCCTACGAGCAGTACTTC. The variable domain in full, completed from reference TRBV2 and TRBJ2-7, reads EPEVTQTPSHQVTQMGQEVILRCVPISNHLYFYWYRQILGQKVEFLVSFYNNEISEKSEIFDDQFSVERPDGSNFTLKIRSTKLEDSAMYFCASSVAGDAYEQYFGPGTRLTVT.

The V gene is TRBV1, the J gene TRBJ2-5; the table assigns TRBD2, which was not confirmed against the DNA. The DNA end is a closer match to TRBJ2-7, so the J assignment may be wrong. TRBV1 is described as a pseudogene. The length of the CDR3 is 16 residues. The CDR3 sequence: CTSSPTTSGDPYEQYF. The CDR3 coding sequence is TGCACCAGCAGCCCTACTACTAGCGGGGACCCCTACGAGCAGTACTTC.

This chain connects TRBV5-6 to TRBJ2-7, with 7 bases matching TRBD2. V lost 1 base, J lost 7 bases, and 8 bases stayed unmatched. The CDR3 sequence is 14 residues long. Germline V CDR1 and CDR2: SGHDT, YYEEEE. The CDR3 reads CASSLLGREGEQYF. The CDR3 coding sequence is TGTGCCAGCAGCTTGCTTGGCAGGGAGGGAGAGCAGTACTTC. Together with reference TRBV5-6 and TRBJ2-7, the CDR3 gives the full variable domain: DAGVTQSPTHLIKTRGQQVTLRCSPKSGHDTVSWYQQALGQGPQFIFQYYEEEERQRGNFPDRFSGHQFPNYSSELNVNALLLGDSALYLCASSLLGREGEQYFGPGTRLTVT.

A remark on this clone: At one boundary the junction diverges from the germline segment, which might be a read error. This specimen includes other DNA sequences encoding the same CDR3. CDR3 in DNA: TGCAGCGTTGTGGGGGCGACTGAAGCCTTCTTT. Its translation: CSVVGATEAFF. The chain is built from TRBV29-1 and TRBJ1-1, with D possibly TRBD1 on 6 matching bases. CDR1 and CDR2 (germline): SQVTM, ANQGSEA. The CDR3 has 11 amino acids.

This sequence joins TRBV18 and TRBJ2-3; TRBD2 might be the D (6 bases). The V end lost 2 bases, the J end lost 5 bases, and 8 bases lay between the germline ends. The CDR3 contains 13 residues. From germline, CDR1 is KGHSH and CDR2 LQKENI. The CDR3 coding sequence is TGTGCCAGCTCACCAGGGGGAGGAGATACGCAGTATTTT. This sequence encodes CASSPGGGDTQYF. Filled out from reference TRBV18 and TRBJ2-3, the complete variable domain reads NAGVMQNPRHLVRRRGQEARLRCSPMKGHSHVYWYRQLPEEGLKFMVYLQKENIIDESGMPKERFSAEFPKEGPSILRIQQVVRGDSAAYFCASSPGGGDTQYFGPGTRLTVL.

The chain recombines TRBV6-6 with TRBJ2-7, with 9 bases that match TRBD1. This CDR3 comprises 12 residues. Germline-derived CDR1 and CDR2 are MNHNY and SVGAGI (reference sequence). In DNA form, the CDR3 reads TGTGCTTCGGGACAGGGAGTCTACGAGCAGTACTTC. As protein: CASGQGVYEQYF.

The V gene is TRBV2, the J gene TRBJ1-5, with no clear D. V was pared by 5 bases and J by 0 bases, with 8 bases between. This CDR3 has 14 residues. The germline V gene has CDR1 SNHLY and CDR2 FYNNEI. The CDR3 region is CASSFLGSNQPQHF. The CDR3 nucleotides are TGTGCCAGCAGTTTCCTAGGTAGCAATCAGCCCCAGCATTTT.

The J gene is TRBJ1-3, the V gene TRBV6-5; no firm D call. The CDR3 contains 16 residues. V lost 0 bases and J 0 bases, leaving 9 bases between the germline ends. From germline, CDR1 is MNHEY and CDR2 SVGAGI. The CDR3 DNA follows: TGTGCCAGCAGTTACTCAGCGGGATCCTCTGGAAACACCATATATTTT. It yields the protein CASSYSAGSSGNTIYF.

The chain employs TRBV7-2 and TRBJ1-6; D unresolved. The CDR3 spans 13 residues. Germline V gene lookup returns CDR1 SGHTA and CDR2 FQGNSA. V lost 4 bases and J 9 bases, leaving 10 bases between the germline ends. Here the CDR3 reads CASSSQRLSPLHF. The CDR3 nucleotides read TGTGCCAGCAGCTCACAACGTCTTTCACCCCTCCACTTT.

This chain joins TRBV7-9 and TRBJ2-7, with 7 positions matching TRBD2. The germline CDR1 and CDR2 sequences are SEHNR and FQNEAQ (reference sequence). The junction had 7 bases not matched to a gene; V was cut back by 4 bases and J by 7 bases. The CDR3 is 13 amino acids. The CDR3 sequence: CASSSRLAVEQYF. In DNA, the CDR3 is TGTGCCAGCAGCTCCCGACTAGCCGTGGAGCAGTACTTC.

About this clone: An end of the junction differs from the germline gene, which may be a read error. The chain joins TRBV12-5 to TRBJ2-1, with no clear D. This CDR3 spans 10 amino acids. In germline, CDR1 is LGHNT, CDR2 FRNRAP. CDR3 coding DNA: TGTGCTAGTGCCTACCATGAGCAGTTCTTC. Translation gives CASAYHEQFF.

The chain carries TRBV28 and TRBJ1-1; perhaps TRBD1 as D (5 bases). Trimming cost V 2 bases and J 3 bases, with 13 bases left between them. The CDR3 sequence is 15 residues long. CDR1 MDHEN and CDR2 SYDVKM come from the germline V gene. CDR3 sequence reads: CASSLPGPEDTEAFF. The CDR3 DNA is TGTGCCAGCAGTTTACCAGGGCCCGAGGACACTGAAGCTTTCTTT.

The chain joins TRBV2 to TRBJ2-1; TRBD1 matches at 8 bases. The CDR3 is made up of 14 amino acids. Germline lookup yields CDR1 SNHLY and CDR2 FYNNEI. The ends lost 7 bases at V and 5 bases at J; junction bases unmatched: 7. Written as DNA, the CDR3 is TGTGCCAGCATGTACAGGGGGACCCACAATGAGCAGTTCTTC. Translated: CASMYRGTHNEQFF. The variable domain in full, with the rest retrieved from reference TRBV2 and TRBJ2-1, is EPEVTQTPSHQVTQMGQEVILRCVPISNHLYFYWYRQILGQKVEFLVSFYNNEISEKSEIFDDQFSVERPDGSNFTLKIRSTKLEDSAMYFCASMYRGTHNEQFFGPGTRLTVL.

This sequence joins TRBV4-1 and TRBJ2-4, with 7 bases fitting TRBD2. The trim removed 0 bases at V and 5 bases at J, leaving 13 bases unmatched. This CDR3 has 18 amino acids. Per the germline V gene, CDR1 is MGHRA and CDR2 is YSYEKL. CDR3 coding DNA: TGCGCCAGCAGCCAAGAAGGGCCCTTGGGAGGGCATCAAAACATTCAGTACTTC. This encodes CASSQEGPLGGHQNIQYF.

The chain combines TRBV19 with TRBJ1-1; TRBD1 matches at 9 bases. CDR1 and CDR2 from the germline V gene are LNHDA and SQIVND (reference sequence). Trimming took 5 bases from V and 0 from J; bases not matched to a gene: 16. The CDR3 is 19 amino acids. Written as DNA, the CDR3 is TGTGCCAGTAGTCGGCAAGGGACAGGGCGAACTTATATGAACACTGAAGCTTTCTTT. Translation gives CASSRQGTGRTYMNTEAFF.

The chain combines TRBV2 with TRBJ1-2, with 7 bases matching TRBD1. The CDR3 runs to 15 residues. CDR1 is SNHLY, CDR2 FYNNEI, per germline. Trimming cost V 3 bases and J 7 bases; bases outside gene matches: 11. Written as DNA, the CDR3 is TGTGCCAGCAGTGAGAAGACAGGGAGTCTGGGTGGCTACACCTTC. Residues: CASSEKTGSLGGYTF.

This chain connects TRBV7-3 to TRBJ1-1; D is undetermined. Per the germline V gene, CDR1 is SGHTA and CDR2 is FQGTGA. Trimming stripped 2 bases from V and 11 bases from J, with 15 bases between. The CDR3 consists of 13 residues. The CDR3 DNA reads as TGTGCCAGCAGCTTAGGGTACGGCAGGAATGCTTTCTTT. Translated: CASSLGYGRNAFF.